Sequencing of this T cell receptor beta chain was carried out in a study of T-cell memory formation after mild COVID-19. General study findings and limits: Among contracting clones, CD4+ were mainly CM/EM and CD8+ enriched in EMRA.

This clonotype was seen more than once but under ten times. Its antigen is as yet unknown. TCRdb reprocessed the 5' RACE reads via MiXCR and lists one record per CDR3 protein. This table has about 300,000 distinct CDR3 sequences, roughly a fifth appearing once. Losses at the gene ends were 7 bases for V and 4 bases for J; bases not matched to a gene: 8. The CDR3 length is 15 residues. Germline CDR1 and CDR2: SGHRS and YFSETQ. The chain links TRBV5-1 to TRBJ2-2, with 9 nucleotides matching TRBD1. Source material: PBMCs or a T cell subset sorted from them (not recorded which). The sequence was collected from a young man who had mild COVID-19 (a few samples of this study predate the infection). Cell type and time point are not known. CDR3 protein: CASAGTGPGTGELFF. The CDR3 nucleotides are TGCGCCAGCGCCGGGACAGGGCCAGGCACCGGGGAGCTGTTTTTT.